Following are 30 T cell receptor beta chains from one sample sequenced in a study of blood T cell repertoires in COVID-19 (dated by TCRdb to the early 2020s). Receptor amplification or capture employed the immunoSEQ multiplex PCR assay. Not all clones reach the TCRdb copy of this immuneACCESS table, which keeps in-frame sequences only. Checked studies attribute under half of the gap to unresolved V genes and leave the rest unexplained. The sample records roughly 77,000 clones, around 74% of which are singletons. Under 15% of the sample is held by the ten biggest clonotypes. The sample taken for sequencing was peripheral blood. The receptor source for this set is a man in his 60s with COVID-19, enrolled during active disease.

This clone was counted between two and nine times. This chain joins TRBV12-3 or TRBV12-4 and TRBJ1-6; D is uncertain. The CDR3 is made up of 13 amino acids. Trimming cost V 7 bases and J 9 bases, with 13 bases left between them. CDR3 nucleotides: TGTGCCAGCACCCAAACGGGAGGTTCACCCCTCCACTTT. Translating it yields CASTQTGGSPLHF.

The chain recombines TRBV19 with TRBJ1-2; D is perhaps TRBD1 (6 bases). The germline V gene has CDR1 LNHDA and CDR2 SQIVND (reference sequence). The CDR3 is 12 residues long. The germline V and J ends were trimmed by 5 bases and 5 bases, with 9 bases remaining between them. The DNA for the CDR3 is TGTGCCAGTAGTCCCACAGGGTATGGCTACACCTTC. It encodes CASSPTGYGYTF.

The chain joins TRBV2 to TRBJ2-5, with 7 bases lining up with TRBD2. V was clipped by 5 bases and J by 2 bases; unmatched bases: 5. The germline V gene has CDR1 SNHLY and CDR2 FYNNEI. This CDR3 has 14 residues. Here the CDR3 reads CASSLTGGQETQYF. DNA for the CDR3: TGTGCCAGCAGTTTAACGGGAGGACAAGAGACCCAGTACTTC.

V and J are TRBV24-1 and TRBJ2-2; D is unclear. V gave up 2 bases and J gave up 1 base, with 4 bases separating them. The CDR3 spans 14 residues. Germline V lookup: CDR1 KGHDR, CDR2 SFDVKD. CDR3 bases: TGTGCCACCAGTGATTCCAGGAACACCGGGGAGCTGTTTTTT. Translated, it gives CATSDSRNTGELFF.

The V call is TRBV27, the J call TRBJ1-1, with a possible D match to TRBD1 (6 bases). This CDR3 spans 14 amino acids. The germline V gene has CDR1 MNHEY and CDR2 SMNVEV (reference sequence). V was pared by 3 bases and J by 6 bases, with 14 bases between. CDR3 loop: CASSFGGRSAEAFF. The CDR3 nucleotides read TGTGCCAGCAGTTTCGGGGGGCGGTCGGCTGAAGCTTTCTTT.

The chain combines TRBV11-2 with TRBJ2-2, with 11 bases matching TRBD1. The CDR3 has 15 residues. Germline V lookup: CDR1 SGHAT, CDR2 FQNNGV. The trim removed 8 bases at V and 4 bases at J, leaving 6 bases unmatched. CDR3 bases: TGTGCCAGCGCCCCCGGGACAGGGGGCACCGGGGAGCTGTTTTTT. Encoded protein: CASAPGTGGTGELFF.

J is TRBJ2-5 and V is TRBV3-1 (or the pseudogene TRBV3-2); the match to TRBD2 covers 12 bases. The V and J ends lost 1 base and 4 bases, in that order; junction bases with no gene match: 7. The CDR3 sequence is 17 residues long. Germline V gene lookup returns CDR1 LGHDT and CDR2 YNNKEL (reference sequence). The CDR3 DNA is TGTGCCAGCAGCCAAGGCCTAGCGGGGGGGCAACGAGAGACCCAGTACTTC. This encodes CASSQGLAGGQRETQYF.

The rearrangement uses TRBV18 and TRBJ2-7, with 12 nucleotides matching TRBD2. CDR3 length: 17 amino acids. J lost 7 bases, V lost 5 bases, and 15 bases had no gene match. Per the germline V gene, CDR1 is KGHSH and CDR2 is LQKENI. The CDR3 loop reads CASSELLLAGGEEEQYF. The CDR3, as DNA: TGTGCCAGCTCAGAGCTCTTACTAGCGGGGGGAGAAGAAGAGCAGTACTTC.

J is TRBJ1-1 and V is TRBV28; 7 bases match TRBD1. Germline CDR1 is MDHEN and CDR2 is SYDVKM. The V and J ends lost 4 bases and 6 bases, in that order; junction bases with no gene match: 11. The CDR3 loop spans 15 amino acids. The CDR3 sequence: CASSYAGGSFAEAFF. In nucleotides, the CDR3 is TGTGCCAGCAGTTACGCAGGGGGTTCGTTCGCTGAAGCTTTCTTT.

As for this clone: Relative to the germline gene, one junction end is altered; a read error may explain this. The chain is built from TRBV5-1 and TRBJ2-1; D possibly corresponds to TRBD2 (6 bases). The CDR3 length is 13 residues. In germline, CDR1 is SGHRS, CDR2 YFSETQ. The CDR3 DNA is TGCGCCAGCAGTTTGGCGGCGGGGAATGAGCAGTTCTTC. This sequence encodes CASSLAAGNEQFF.

The rearrangement uses TRBV7-6 and TRBJ1-1; D ambiguous. This CDR3 has 13 residues. The V gene lost 5 bases and the J gene lost 5 bases, with 12 bases spanning the gap. Germline V lookup: CDR1 SGHVS, CDR2 FNYEAQ. The chain's CDR3 is CASSPSVGTEAFF. Here the CDR3 DNA reads TGTGCCAGCAGCCCAAGCGTCGGTACTGAAGCTTTCTTT.

The rearrangement uses TRBV10-3 and TRBJ2-3; 7 bases agree with TRBD2. The CDR3 sequence is 14 residues long. The J segment lost 1 base and the V segment lost 10 bases, leaving 8 bases of the junction unmatched. CDR1 is ENHRY, CDR2 SYGVKD, per germline. The CDR3 here is CATGLGGRTDTQYF. The DNA for the CDR3 is TGTGCCACCGGACTAGGCGGACGCACAGATACGCAGTATTTT.

CDR3 region: CASSAEQGLPETQYF. For the CDR3, the DNA is TGTGCCAGCTCAGCGGAACAGGGGTTGCCAGAGACCCAGTACTTC. This chain connects TRBV18 to TRBJ2-5; 7 nucleotides match TRBD1. Per the germline V gene, CDR1 is KGHSH and CDR2 is LQKENI. V lost 5 bases, J lost 4 bases, and 10 bases stayed unmatched. The CDR3 consists of 15 residues.

This clone was seen more than once but under ten times. V gene TRBV3-1 (or the pseudogene TRBV3-2) combines with J gene TRBJ2-3; D possibly corresponds to TRBD2 (6 bases). The germline V gene encodes CDR1 LGHDT and CDR2 YNNKEL (reference sequence). CDR3 size: 16 residues. V was clipped by 2 bases and J by 2 bases, with 14 bases between them. DNA for the CDR3: TGTGCCAGCAGCCAAAGAGGAGGGACTTACACAGATACGCAGTATTTT. It translates to CASSQRGGTYTDTQYF.

This clone was recorded a few times. The chain employs TRBV5-1 and TRBJ1-1; TRBD1 matches 7 bases. The length of the CDR3 is 13 residues. Germline CDR1 SGHRS, CDR2 YFSETQ. V gave up 5 bases and J gave up 6 bases; unmatched junction bases: 7. The CDR3 DNA follows: TGCGCCAGCAGTAGAGACAGGGCGGCTGAAGCTTTCTTT. The encoded protein is CASSRDRAAEAFF.

The CDR3 DNA follows: TGTGCTAGTGGTTTCGAGTACACCGGGGAGCTGTTTTTT. It encodes CASGFEYTGELFF. The chain is built from TRBV12-5 and TRBJ2-2; D gene unclear. Germline lookup yields CDR1 LGHNT and CDR2 FRNRAP. V lost 3 bases to trimming and J lost 3 bases, with 5 bases between them. The CDR3 has 13 amino acids.

As DNA, the CDR3 is TGCGCCAGCAGGTTACAGCCATCGGAGACCCAGTACTTC. Translation: CASRLQPSETQYF. The chain carries TRBV5-1 and TRBJ2-5; D is uncertain. Germline CDR1 SGHRS, CDR2 YFSETQ. This CDR3 spans 13 amino acids. Trimming stripped 5 bases from V and 5 bases from J, with 13 bases between.

This clone was seen a handful of times. The rearrangement joins TRBV4-1 to TRBJ1-4; no clear D. Trimming removed 1 base from V and 7 bases from J, with 19 bases in between. The CDR3 runs to 17 residues. The germline V gene has CDR1 MGHRA and CDR2 YSYEKL. The CDR3 nucleotides read TGCGCCAGCAGCCAAGCCCAGATGGAAGCGGGGAGTGAAAAACTGTTTTTT. It codes for CASSQAQMEAGSEKLFF.

The table lists this clone with a few counts. The chain combines TRBV6-1 with TRBJ2-7, with 8 bases fitting TRBD1. CDR1 MNHNS and CDR2 SASEGT come from the germline V gene. The CDR3 totals 17 residues. Losses at the gene ends were 4 bases for V and 1 base for J; bases not matched to a gene: 12. CDR3 nucleotide sequence: TGTGCCAGCAGTGGAGCTAACCGGGACAGGTTTTCCTACGAGCAGTACTTC. It specifies CASSGANRDRFSYEQYF.

The chain joins TRBV10-1 to TRBJ2-7, with TRBD1 matching 12 bases. Germline-derived CDR1 and CDR2 are WNHNN and SYGVQD (reference sequence). V dropped 2 bases and J dropped 6; count of bases not matched to a gene: 8. The CDR3 totals 16 residues. CDR3 DNA sequence: TGCGCCAGCAGTGAGGGTTTAGGGACAGGGGGCGGCGAGCAGTACTTC. Amino acid sequence: CASSEGLGTGGGEQYF.

This clone showed up just a few times. The chain uses TRBV23-1 and TRBJ2-1; tentative D call: TRBD1 (6 bases). TRBV23-1 is noted as an ORF with a role that remains uncertain. This CDR3 has 15 residues. Deletions cut 4 bases from V and 8 bases from J, with 18 bases between. CDR3 coding DNA: TGCGCCAGCAGTCCCCCGAACAGGGCAGAGGATGAGCAGTTCTTC. Translating gives CASSPPNRAEDEQFF.

This chain joins TRBV27 and TRBJ2-3; TRBD2 matches 13 bases. Germline V lookup: CDR1 MNHEY, CDR2 SMNVEV (reference sequence). This CDR3 spans 14 amino acids. J lost 1 base, V lost 8 bases, and 0 bases had no gene match. Written as DNA, the CDR3 is TGTGCCAGCGGACTAGCGGGAGGCACAGATACGCAGTATTTT. Translation: CASGLAGGTDTQYF.

The chain has TRBV3-1 (or the pseudogene TRBV3-2) and TRBJ2-7, with 16 bases matching TRBD2. Trimming cost V 3 bases and J 1 base; bases outside gene matches: 6. Germline V gene lookup returns CDR1 LGHDT and CDR2 YNNKEL (reference sequence). This CDR3 comprises 18 residues. The CDR3: CASSQGTSGGAQSYEQYF. The CDR3 bases are TGTGCCAGCAGCCAGGGGACTAGCGGGGGGGCCCAGTCCTACGAGCAGTACTTC.

This chain joins TRBV24-1 and TRBJ2-5; possible D gene TRBD2, 6 bases. Germline loops: CDR1 KGHDR, CDR2 SFDVKD. The V end lost 3 bases, the J end lost 4 bases, and 14 bases lay between the germline ends. This CDR3 has 15 residues. For the CDR3, the DNA is TGTGCCACCAGTGATCCGCGGGGAGTAGGAGAGACCCAGTACTTC. Residues: CATSDPRGVGETQYF.

The chain couples TRBV6-5 to TRBJ2-2, with a tentative D call TRBD2 (5 bases). V lost 11 bases to trimming and J lost 5 bases, with 12 bases between them. The germline V gene has CDR1 MNHEY and CDR2 SVGAGI. The CDR3 length is 12 residues. CDR3 nucleotides: TGTGCCGCCCGGGGAAAAACCGGGGAGCTGTTTTTT. Its protein product is CAARGKTGELFF.

The V and J genes are TRBV10-3 and TRBJ2-5; weak D call: TRBD2 (6 bases). There are 14 residues in the CDR3. The V gene lost 1 base and the J gene lost 2 bases, with 8 bases spanning the gap. CDR1 is ENHRY and CDR2 is SYGVKD in the germline V gene. CDR3 coding DNA: TGTGCCATCAGTGAGTTTAGCGGTCAAGAGACCCAGTACTTC. This gives the protein CAISEFSGQETQYF.

The chain couples TRBV7-9 to TRBJ1-2; D is undetermined. CDR3 length equals 15 residues. V shed 2 bases and J shed 8 bases, with 18 bases lying between them. Germline values: CDR1 SEHNR, CDR2 FQNEAQ (reference sequence). The CDR3: CASSLKPSNPKGYTF. As DNA, the CDR3 is TGTGCCAGCAGCTTAAAGCCTTCGAATCCGAAGGGCTACACCTTC.

J is TRBJ2-6 and V is TRBV13; no reliable D call. The V end was cut by 3 bases, the J end by 0 bases, with 12 bases between. The germline V gene has CDR1 PRHDT and CDR2 FYEKMQ (reference sequence). The length of the CDR3 is 17 residues. This CDR3 reads CASSLGRPSSGANVLTF. CDR3 nucleotides: TGTGCCAGCAGCTTGGGCAGACCGAGCTCTGGGGCCAACGTCCTGACTTTC. Together with reference TRBV13 and TRBJ2-6, the CDR3 gives the full variable domain: AAGVIQSPRHLIKEKRETATLKCYPIPRHDTVYWYQQGPGQDPQFLISFYEKMQSDKGSIPDRFSAQQFSDYHSELNMSSLELGDSALYFCASSLGRPSSGANVLTFGAGSRLTVL.

The chain links TRBV6-5 to TRBJ2-5; 10 bases fit TRBD1. V lost 6 bases to trimming and J lost 8 bases; unmatched junction nucleotides: 12. Germline loops: CDR1 MNHEY, CDR2 SVGAGI. The CDR3 runs to 15 residues. The CDR3 sequence: CASREDRGGSGTQYF. As DNA, the CDR3 is TGTGCCAGCAGAGAGGACAGGGGGGGATCGGGAACCCAGTACTTC.

The chain has TRBV19 and TRBJ1-4; 9 nucleotides align to TRBD1. The germline V gene has CDR1 LNHDA and CDR2 SQIVND (reference sequence). The CDR3 is 16 amino acids. Trimming at V came to 9 bases and at J to 1 base, leaving 9 bases not matched to a gene. CDR3 DNA: TGTGCCAGCAGTTACCCGGGACAGGGAACTAATGAAAAACTGTTTTTT. It specifies CASSYPGQGTNEKLFF.